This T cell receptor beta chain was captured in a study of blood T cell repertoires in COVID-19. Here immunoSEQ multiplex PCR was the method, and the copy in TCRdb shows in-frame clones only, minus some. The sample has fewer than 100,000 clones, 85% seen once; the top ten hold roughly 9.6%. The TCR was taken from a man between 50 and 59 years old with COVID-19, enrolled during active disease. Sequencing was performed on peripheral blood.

This CDR3 is CASSFGQGTYYEQYF. CDR3 DNA: TGTGCCAGCAGCTTTGGACAGGGTACATACTACGAGCAGTACTTC. The chain uses TRBV14 and TRBJ2-7; 8 nucleotides match TRBD1. The CDR3 extends over 15 amino acids. Germline CDR1 is SGHDN and CDR2 is FVKESK. The ends lost 5 bases at V and 3 bases at J; junction bases unmatched: 9.